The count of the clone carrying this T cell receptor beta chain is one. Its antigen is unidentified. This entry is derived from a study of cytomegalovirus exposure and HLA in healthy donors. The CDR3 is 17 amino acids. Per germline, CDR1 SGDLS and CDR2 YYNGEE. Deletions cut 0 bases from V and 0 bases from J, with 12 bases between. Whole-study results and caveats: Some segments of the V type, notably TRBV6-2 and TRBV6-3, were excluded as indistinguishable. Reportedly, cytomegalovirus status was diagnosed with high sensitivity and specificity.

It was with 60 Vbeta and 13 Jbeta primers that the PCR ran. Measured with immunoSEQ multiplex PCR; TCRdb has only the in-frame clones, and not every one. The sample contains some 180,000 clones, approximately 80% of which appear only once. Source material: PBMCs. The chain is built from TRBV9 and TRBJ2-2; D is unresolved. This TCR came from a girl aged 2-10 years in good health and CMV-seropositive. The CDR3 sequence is CASSVAHGSANTGELFF. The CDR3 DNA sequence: TGTGCCAGCAGCGTAGCCCACGGTTCCGCGAACACCGGGGAGCTGTTTTTT.